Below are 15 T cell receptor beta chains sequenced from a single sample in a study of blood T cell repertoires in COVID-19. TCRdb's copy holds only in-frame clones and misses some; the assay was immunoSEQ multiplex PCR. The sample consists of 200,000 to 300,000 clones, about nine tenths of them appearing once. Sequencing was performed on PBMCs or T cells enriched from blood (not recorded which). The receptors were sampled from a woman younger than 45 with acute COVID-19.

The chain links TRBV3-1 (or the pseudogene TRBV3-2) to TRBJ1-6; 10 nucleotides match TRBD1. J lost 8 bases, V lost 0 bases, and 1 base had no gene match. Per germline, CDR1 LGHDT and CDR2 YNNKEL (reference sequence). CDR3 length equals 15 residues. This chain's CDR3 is CASSQEGTGDSPLHF. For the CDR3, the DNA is TGTGCCAGCAGCCAAGAAGGGACAGGGGATTCACCCCTCCACTTT.

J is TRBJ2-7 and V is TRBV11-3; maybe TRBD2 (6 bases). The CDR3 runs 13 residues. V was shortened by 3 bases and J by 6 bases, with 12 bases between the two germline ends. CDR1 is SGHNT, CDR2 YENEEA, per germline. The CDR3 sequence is CASSFGGGLEQYF. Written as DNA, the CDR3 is TGTGCCAGCAGCTTCGGGGGAGGCCTCGAGCAGTACTTC.

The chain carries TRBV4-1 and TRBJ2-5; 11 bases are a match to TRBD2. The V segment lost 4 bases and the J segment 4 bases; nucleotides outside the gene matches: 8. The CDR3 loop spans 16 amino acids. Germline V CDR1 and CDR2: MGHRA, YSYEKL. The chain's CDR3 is CASSLTSGTTPETQYF. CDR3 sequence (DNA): TGCGCCAGCAGCCTGACTAGCGGGACGACCCCAGAGACCCAGTACTTC.

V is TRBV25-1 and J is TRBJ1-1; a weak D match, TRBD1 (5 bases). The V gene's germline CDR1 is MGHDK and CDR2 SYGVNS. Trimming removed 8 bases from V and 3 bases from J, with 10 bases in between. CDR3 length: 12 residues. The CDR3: CASSGDYTEAFF. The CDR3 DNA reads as TGTGCCAGCTCGGGGGATTACACTGAAGCTTTCTTT.

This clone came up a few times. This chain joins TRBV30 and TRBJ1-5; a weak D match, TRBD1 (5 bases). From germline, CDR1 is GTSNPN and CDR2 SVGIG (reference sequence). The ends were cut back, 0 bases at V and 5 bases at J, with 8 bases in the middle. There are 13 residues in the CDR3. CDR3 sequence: CAWSVQEDQPQHF. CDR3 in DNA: TGTGCCTGGAGTGTACAGGAAGATCAGCCCCAGCATTTT. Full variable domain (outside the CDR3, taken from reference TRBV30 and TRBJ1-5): SQTIHQWPATLVQPVGSPLSLECTVEGTSNPNLYWYRQAAGRGLQLLFYSVGIGQISSEVPQNLSASRPQDRQFILSSKKLLLSDSGFYLCAWSVQEDQPQHFGDGTRLSIL.

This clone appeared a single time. The CDR3 protein is CASSWTGEDSPLHF. DNA of the CDR3: TGTGCCAGCAGTTGGACAGGAGAAGATTCACCCCTCCACTTT. This rearrangement joins TRBV6-2 or TRBV6-3 to TRBJ1-6, with 7 bases that match TRBD1. The length of the CDR3 is 14 residues. V shed 4 bases and J 8 bases; nucleotides not matched to a gene: 5. CDR1 and CDR2 (germline): MNHEY, SVGEGT.

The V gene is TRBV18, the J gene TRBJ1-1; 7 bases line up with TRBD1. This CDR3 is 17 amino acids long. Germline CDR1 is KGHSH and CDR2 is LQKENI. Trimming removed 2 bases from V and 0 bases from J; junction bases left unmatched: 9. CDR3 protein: CASSPRETGFMNTEAFF. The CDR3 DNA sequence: TGTGCCAGCTCACCAAGAGAGACAGGGTTCATGAACACTGAAGCTTTCTTT.

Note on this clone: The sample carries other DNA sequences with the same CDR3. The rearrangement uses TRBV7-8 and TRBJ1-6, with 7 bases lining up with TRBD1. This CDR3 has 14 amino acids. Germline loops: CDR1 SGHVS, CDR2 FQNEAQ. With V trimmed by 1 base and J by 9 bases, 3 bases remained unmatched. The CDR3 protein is CASSLGQGGSPLHF. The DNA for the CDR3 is TGTGCCAGCAGCTTAGGACAGGGCGGTTCACCCCTCCACTTT.

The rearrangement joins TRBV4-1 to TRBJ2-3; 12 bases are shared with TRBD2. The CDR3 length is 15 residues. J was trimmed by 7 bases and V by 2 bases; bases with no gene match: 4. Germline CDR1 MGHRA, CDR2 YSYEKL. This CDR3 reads CASSQLAGGPNTQYF. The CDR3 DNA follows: TGCGCCAGCAGCCAACTAGCGGGGGGGCCAAATACGCAGTATTTT.

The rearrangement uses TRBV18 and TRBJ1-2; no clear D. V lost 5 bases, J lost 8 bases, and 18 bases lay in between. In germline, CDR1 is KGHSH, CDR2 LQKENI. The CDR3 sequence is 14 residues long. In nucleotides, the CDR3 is TGTGCCAGCTCAACTCGTGGAGACGGCCTGGGCTACACCTTC. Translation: CASSTRGDGLGYTF.

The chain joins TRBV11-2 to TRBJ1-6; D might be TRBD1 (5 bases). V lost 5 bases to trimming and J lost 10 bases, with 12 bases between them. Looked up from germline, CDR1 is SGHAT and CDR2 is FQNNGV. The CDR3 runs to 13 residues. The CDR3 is CASSGGLESPLHF. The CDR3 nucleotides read TGTGCCAGCAGCGGGGGGTTAGAATCACCCCTCCACTTT.

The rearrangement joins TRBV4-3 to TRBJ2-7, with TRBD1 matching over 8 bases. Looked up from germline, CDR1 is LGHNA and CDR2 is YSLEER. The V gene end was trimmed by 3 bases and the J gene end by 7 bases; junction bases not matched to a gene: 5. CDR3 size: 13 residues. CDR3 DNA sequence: TGCGCCAGCAGCCAGACAGGGGCGGGGGAGCAGTACTTC. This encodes CASSQTGAGEQYF.

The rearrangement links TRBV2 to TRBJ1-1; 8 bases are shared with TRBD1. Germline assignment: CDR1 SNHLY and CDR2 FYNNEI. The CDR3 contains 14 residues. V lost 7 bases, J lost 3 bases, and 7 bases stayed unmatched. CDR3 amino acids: CASNRGGLDTEAFF. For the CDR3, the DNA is TGTGCCAGCAACAGGGGGGGTTTGGACACTGAAGCTTTCTTT.

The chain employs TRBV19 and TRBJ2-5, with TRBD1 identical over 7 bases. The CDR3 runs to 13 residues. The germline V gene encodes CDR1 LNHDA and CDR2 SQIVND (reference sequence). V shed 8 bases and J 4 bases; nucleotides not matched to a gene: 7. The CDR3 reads CASGDRVRETQYF. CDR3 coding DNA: TGTGCCAGTGGAGACAGGGTCCGAGAGACCCAGTACTTC.

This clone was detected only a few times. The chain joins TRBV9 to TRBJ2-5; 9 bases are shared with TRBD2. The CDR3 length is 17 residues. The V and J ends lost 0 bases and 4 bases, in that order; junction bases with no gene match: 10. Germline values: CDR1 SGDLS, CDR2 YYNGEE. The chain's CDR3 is CASSVVALAGALETQYF. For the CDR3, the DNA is TGTGCCAGCAGCGTAGTGGCGTTAGCGGGGGCGTTAGAGACCCAGTACTTC.